Described below is a single T cell receptor beta chain sequence and its context. It has no known antigen specificity. Qualities for individual bases were not recorded, and no much larger clone is one base off. The record originates from a study of blood T cell repertoires in COVID-19 (dated by TCRdb to 2020 to 2022). With regard to the full study: Collaborator samples came from the United States, Italy and Spain and covered acute and convalescent phases of COVID-19. The prospective study material was composed of cDNA or gDNA derived from T cells, B-cell-depleted T cells, or PBMCs. Subjects who had been exposed to COVID-19, were actively infected with it, or had recovered from it provided the deeply sampled blood TCRbeta repertoires that made up the dataset. The repertoires were released in a freely available public database meant as a resource for research on the immune response to SARS-CoV-2. The samples were drawn from the first 160 participants of the ongoing ImmuneRACE study and from roughly 1,300 subjects provided by 6 global collaborators. Sample metadata almost always included a de-identified subject ID, COVID-19 status, age in years and sex. HLA class I and class II types, where available, came from metadata supplied by the sample provider rather than from assay-based typing.

Results and caveats for the whole study, not just this receptor: The amount of clinical and demographic metadata varied by source and participant and was provided uncurated.

The CDR3 starts with the cysteine, ends with the phenylalanine, and has 18 residues. Only the CDR3 DNA is retained, 54 bases long and in frame from the first base. V loses 3 bases of germline sequence and J loses 0 bases, and the interval between the two ends is 20 bases. Per the germline V gene, LGHNA is the CDR1 and YSLEER is the CDR2. TCRbeta CDR3 regions were amplified from genomic DNA by means of the immunoSEQ Assay, a bias-controlled multiplex PCR. The authors processed their data as follows. The number of nucleated cells in each sample was estimated from the amplification of reference gene primers within the assay. Sequence reads were collapsed and filtered to measure the absolute abundance of every unique TCRbeta CDR3 rearrangement. For each sample, productive Simpson clonality was calculated by taking the square root of Simpson's diversity index across productive rearrangements. Not all clones reach the TCRdb copy of this immuneACCESS table, which keeps in-frame sequences only. Checked studies attribute under half of the gap to unresolved V genes and leave the rest unexplained. That table furnishes V, J and clone size, whereas the DNA furnished D and trimming. For this sample the table gives approximately 70,000 clones, of which about 91% were detected only once. Of the sample, about an eighth is held by the ten largest clones.

The collaborating institutions used their own protocols to collect whole blood in K2EDTA tubes. For TCRbeta analysis, collaborators shipped samples as frozen whole blood, isolated PBMCs, or DNA extracted from either of those sample types. The receptor chain draws on TRBV4-3 and TRBJ1-2; the best D guess is TRBD1, with 5 bases matching. The TCR comes from a human donor with active COVID-19. The donor label of this sample is uncertain. Sequenced sample: peripheral blood. The CDR3 protein is CASSQAPRRTQTNYGYTF. The DNA sequence is given as TGCGCCAGCAGCCAGGCCCCTCGAAGGACACAAACTAACTATGGCTACACCTTC.